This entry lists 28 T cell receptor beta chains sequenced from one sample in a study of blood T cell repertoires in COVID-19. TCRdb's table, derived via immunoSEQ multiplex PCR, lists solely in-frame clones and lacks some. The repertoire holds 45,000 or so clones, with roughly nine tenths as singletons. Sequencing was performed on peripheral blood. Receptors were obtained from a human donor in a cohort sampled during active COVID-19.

In DNA form, the CDR3 reads TGTGCCAGCAGAACAGGGGTGTCGGGGGGCTACACCTTC. Translated, it gives CASRTGVSGGYTF. This rearrangement joins TRBV6-5 to TRBJ1-2; 7 nucleotides match TRBD1. The CDR3 sequence is 13 residues long. Germline V CDR1 and CDR2: MNHEY, SVGAGI. With 6 bases clipped from V and 8 bases from J, the junction kept 9 bases outside the gene matches.

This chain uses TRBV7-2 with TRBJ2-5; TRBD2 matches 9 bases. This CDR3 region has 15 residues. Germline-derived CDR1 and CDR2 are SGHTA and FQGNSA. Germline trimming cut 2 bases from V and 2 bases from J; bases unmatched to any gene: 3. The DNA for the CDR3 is TGTGCCAGCAGCTTATTTAGCGGGGGACAAGAGACCCAGTACTTC. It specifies CASSLFSGGQETQYF.

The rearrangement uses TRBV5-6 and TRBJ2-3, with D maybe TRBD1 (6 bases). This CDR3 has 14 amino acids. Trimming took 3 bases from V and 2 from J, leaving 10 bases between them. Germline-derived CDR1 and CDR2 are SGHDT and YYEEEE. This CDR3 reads CASSSDRNTDTQYF. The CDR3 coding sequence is TGTGCCAGCAGCTCAGACAGGAACACAGATACGCAGTATTTT. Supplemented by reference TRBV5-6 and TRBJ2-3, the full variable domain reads DAGVTQSPTHLIKTRGQQVTLRCSPKSGHDTVSWYQQALGQGPQFIFQYYEEEERQRGNFPDRFSGHQFPNYSSELNVNALLLGDSALYLCASSSDRNTDTQYFGPGTRLTVL.

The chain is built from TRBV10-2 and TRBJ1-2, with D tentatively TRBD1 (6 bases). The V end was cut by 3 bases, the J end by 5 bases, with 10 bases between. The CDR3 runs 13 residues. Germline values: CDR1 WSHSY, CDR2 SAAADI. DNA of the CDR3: TGCGCCAGCAGTGATACAGGGCGTTATGGCTACACCTTC. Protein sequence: CASSDTGRYGYTF.

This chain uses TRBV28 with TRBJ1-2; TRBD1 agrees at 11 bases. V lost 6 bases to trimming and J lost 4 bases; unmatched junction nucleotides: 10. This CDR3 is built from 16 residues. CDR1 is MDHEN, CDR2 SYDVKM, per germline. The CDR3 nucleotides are TGTGCCAGCAGGCTAGGGGGTGGGACAGGGGGCTATGGCTACACCTTC. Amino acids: CASRLGGGTGGYGYTF.

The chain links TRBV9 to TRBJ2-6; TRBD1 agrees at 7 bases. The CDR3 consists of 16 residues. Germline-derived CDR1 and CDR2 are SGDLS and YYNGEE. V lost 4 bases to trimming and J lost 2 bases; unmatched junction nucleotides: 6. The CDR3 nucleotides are TGTGCCAGCAGCATTCACAGGGGAGCTGGGGCCAACGTCCTGACTTTC. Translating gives CASSIHRGAGANVLTF.

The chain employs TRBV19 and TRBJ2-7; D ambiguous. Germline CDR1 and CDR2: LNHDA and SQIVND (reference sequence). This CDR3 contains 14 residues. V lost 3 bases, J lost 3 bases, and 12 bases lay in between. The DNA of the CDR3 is TGTGCCAGTAGTATGTCGGTTAGGAGCTACGAGCAGTACTTC. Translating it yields CASSMSVRSYEQYF.

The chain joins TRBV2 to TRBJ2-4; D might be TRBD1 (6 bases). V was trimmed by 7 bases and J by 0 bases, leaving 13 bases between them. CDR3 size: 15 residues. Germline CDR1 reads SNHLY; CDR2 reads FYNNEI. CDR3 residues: CASTMQGLAKNIQYF. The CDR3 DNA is TGTGCCAGCACCATGCAGGGGCTAGCCAAAAACATTCAGTACTTC.

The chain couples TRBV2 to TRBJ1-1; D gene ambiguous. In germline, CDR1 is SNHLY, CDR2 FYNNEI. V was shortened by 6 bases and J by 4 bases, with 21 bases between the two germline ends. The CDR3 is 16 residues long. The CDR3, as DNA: TGTGCCAGCAGCGGGAACCAGCGGACTGCGGGCACTGAAGCTTTCTTT. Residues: CASSGNQRTAGTEAFF.

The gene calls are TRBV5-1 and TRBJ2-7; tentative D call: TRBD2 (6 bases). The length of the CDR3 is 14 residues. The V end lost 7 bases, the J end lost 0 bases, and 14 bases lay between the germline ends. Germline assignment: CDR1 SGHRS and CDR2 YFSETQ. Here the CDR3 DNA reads TGCGCCAGCCTCCGGGACTCCAGCTCCTACGAGCAGTACTTC. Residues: CASLRDSSSYEQYF. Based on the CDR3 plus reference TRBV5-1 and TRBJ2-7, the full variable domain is KAGVTQTPRYLIKTRGQQVTLSCSPISGHRSVSWYQQTPGQGLQFLFEYFSETQRNKGNFPGRFSGRQFSNSRSEMNVSTLELGDSALYLCASLRDSSSYEQYFGPGTRLTVT.

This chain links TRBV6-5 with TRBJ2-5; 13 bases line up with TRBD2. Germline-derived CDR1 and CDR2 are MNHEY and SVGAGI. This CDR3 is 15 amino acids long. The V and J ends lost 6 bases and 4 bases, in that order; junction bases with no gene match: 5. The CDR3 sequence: CASSLGLAGVETQYF. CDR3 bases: TGTGCCAGCAGCCTCGGACTAGCGGGGGTAGAGACCCAGTACTTC.

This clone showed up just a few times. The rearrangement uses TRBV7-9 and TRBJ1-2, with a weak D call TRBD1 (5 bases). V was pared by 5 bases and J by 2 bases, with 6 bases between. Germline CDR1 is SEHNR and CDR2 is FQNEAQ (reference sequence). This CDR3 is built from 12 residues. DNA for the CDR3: TGTGCCAGCAGCCAGGGAAACTATGGCTACACCTTC. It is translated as CASSQGNYGYTF.

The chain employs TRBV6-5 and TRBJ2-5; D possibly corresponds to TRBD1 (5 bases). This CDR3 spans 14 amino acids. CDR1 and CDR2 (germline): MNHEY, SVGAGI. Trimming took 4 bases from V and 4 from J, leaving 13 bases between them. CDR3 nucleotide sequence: TGTGCCAGCAGTTCCGTTGGGGCCCGAGAGACCCAGTACTTC. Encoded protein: CASSSVGARETQYF.

The CDR3 loop reads CASSLGTGYGYTF. The CDR3 DNA is TGTGCCAGCAGCTTAGGGACAGGGTATGGCTACACCTTC. The chain recombines TRBV7-9 with TRBJ1-2; 8 positions match TRBD1. The CDR3 loop spans 13 amino acids. Germline lookup yields CDR1 SEHNR and CDR2 FQNEAQ (reference sequence). V gave up 1 base and J gave up 5 bases; unmatched junction bases: 0. The full variable domain, with the rest looked up from reference TRBV7-9 and TRBJ1-2, is DTGVSQNPRHKITKRGQNVTFRCDPISEHNRLYWYRQTLGQGPEFLTYFQNEAQLEKSRLLSDRFSAERPKGSFSTLEIQRTEQGDSAMYLCASSLGTGYGYTFGSGTRLTVV.

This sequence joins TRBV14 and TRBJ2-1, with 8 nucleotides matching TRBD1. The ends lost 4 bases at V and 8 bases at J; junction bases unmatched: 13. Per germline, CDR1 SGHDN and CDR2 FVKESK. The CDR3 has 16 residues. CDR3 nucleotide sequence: TGTGCCAGCAGCCCACCTGGACAGGGCAGCCGCCATGAGCAGTTCTTC. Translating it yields CASSPPGQGSRHEQFF.

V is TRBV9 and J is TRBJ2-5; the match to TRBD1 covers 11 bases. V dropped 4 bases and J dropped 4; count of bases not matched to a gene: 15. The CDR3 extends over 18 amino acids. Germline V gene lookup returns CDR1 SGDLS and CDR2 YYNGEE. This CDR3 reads CASSTGQGVYNLGETQYF. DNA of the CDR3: TGTGCCAGCAGCACGGGACAGGGGGTATACAACTTGGGAGAGACCCAGTACTTC.

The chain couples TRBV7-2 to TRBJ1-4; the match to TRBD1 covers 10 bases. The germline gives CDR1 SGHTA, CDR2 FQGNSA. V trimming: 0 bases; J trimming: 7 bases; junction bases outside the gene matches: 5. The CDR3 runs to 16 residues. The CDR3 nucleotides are TGTGCCAGCAGCTTAGCGCCGGGACAGGGGCTTGAAAAACTGTTTTTT. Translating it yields CASSLAPGQGLEKLFF.

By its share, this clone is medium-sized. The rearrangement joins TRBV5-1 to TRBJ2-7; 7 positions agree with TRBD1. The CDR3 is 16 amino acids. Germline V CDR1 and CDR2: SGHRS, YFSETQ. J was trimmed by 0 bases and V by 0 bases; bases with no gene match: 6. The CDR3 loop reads CASSLGHRDSSYEQYF. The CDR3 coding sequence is TGCGCCAGCAGCTTGGGGCACCGGGACAGCTCCTACGAGCAGTACTTC. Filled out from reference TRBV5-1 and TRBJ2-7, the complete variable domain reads KAGVTQTPRYLIKTRGQQVTLSCSPISGHRSVSWYQQTPGQGLQFLFEYFSETQRNKGNFPGRFSGRQFSNSRSEMNVSTLELGDSALYLCASSLGHRDSSYEQYFGPGTRLTVT.

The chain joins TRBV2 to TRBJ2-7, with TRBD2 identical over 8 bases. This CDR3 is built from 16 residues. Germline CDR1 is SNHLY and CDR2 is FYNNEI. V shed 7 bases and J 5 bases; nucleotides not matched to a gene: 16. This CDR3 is CASTQEGTGGNHEQYF. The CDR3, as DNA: TGTGCCAGCACTCAAGAGGGGACGGGGGGGAACCACGAGCAGTACTTC.

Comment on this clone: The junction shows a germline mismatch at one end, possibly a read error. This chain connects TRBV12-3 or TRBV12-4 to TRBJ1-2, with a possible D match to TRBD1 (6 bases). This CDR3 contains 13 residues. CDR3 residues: CAGSQGWNYGYTF. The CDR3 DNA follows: TGTGCCGGCAGCCAGGGGTGGAACTATGGCTACACCTTC.

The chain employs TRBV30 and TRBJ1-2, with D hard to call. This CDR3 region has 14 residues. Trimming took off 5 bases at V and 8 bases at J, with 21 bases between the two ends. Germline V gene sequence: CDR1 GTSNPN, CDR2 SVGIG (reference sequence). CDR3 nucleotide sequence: TGTGCCTGGTCCGGCCAAGGGAGACCGGGGGGCTACACCTTC. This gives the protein CAWSGQGRPGGYTF. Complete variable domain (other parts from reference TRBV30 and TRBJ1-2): SQTIHQWPATLVQPVGSPLSLECTVEGTSNPNLYWYRQAAGRGLQLLFYSVGIGQISSEVPQNLSASRPQDRQFILSSKKLLLSDSGFYLCAWSGQGRPGGYTFGSGTRLTVV.

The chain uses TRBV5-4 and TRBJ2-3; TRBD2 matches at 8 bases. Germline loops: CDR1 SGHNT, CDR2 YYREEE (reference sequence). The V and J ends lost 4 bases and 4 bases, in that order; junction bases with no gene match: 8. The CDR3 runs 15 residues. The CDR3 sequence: CASSRPGGRADTQYF. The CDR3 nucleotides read TGTGCCAGCAGCCGCCCGGGGGGGCGGGCAGATACGCAGTATTTT.

CDR3 in DNA: TGTGCCAGCAGCTTAGATATACAGGGGTACTCCTCTGGGGCCAACGTCCTGACTTTC. Translation: CASSLDIQGYSSGANVLTF. The chain recombines TRBV11-2 with TRBJ2-6; 7 positions agree with TRBD1. The CDR3 is 19 amino acids. Germline V lookup: CDR1 SGHAT, CDR2 FQNNGV. The V gene end was trimmed by 0 bases and the J gene end by 0 bases; junction bases not matched to a gene: 8.

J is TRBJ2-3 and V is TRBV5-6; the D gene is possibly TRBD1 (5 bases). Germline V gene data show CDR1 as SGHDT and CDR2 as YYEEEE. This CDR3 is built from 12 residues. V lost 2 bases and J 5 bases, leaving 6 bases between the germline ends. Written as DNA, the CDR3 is TGTGCCAGCAGCTTTGACAGAGATACGCAGTATTTT. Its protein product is CASSFDRDTQYF.

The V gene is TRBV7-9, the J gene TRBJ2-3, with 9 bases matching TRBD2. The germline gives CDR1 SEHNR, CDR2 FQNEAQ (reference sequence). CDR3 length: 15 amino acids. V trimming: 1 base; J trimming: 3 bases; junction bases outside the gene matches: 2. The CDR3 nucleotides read TGTGCCAGCAGCTTAGGACTAGCGGTAACAGATACGCAGTATTTT. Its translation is CASSLGLAVTDTQYF.

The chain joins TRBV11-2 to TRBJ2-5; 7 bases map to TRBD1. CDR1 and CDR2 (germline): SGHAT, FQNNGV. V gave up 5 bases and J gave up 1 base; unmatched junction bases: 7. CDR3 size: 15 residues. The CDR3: CASSAGGTRQETQYF. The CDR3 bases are TGTGCCAGCAGCGCAGGGGGAACCCGCCAAGAGACCCAGTACTTC.

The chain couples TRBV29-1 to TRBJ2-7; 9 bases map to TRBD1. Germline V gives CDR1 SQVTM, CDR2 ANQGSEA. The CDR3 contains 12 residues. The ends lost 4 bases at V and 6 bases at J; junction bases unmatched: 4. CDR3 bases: TGCAGCGTTGGGACAGGGGTTGGCGAGCAGTACTTC. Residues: CSVGTGVGEQYF.

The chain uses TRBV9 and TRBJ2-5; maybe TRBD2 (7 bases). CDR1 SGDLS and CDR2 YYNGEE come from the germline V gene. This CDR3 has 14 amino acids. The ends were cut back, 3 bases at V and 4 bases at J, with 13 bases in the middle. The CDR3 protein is CASSEGGPSETQYF. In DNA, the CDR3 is TGTGCCAGCAGCGAGGGGGGGCCGTCAGAGACCCAGTACTTC.